One and the same sample provided the 31 T cell receptor beta chains below, sequenced in a study of T cell repertoires in cytomegalovirus infection. TCRdb passed the reads through MiXCR, listing each CDR3 protein once. The table shows roughly 80,000 distinct CDR3 sequences, with about 24% occurring only once. No cognate antigen is known for these TCRs. The sample was CD8+ T cells from cultured PBMCs, taken from culture after CMV antigen stimulation. These receptors came from a human donor in good health (CMV status not recorded). Some clones in this sample may be carry-over from other donors' samples.

This clonotype was recorded at least ten times. The CDR3 DNA reads as TGTGCCAGTTCCGGGGAGACCCAGTACTTC. Translation: CASSGETQYF. V and J are TRBV12-3 or TRBV12-4 and TRBJ2-5; D uncertain. Trimming left V 9 bases short and J 5 bases short, with 7 bases between. This CDR3 region has 10 residues.

V is TRBV20-1 and J is TRBJ2-1, with D uncertain. This CDR3 is built from 16 residues. Trimming left V 6 bases short and J 2 bases short, with 20 bases between. Germline V gene lookup returns CDR1 DFQATT and CDR2 SNEGSKA (reference sequence). CDR3 region: CSAPSVGTTAYNEQFF. CDR3 nucleotides: TGCAGTGCCCCCTCGGTTGGCACCACCGCCTACAATGAGCAGTTCTTC.

The chain uses TRBV5-3 and TRBJ2-1, with TRBD2 identical over 13 bases. TRBV5-3 is an open reading frame, and its role is uncertain. CDR3 size: 17 residues. V lost 9 bases and J lost 10; bases outside the gene matches: 19. The DNA of the CDR3 is TGTGCCAACAGCTTGGGACCGACTAGCGGGAGGACGTGGGAGCAGTTCTTC. Protein sequence: CANSLGPTSGRTWEQFF.

This clonotype showed up many times. CDR3 in amino acids: CASSLTDLSNQPQHF. The DNA for the CDR3 is TGTGCCAGCAGCTTGACAGACCTTAGCAATCAGCCCCAGCATTTT. The rearrangement joins TRBV7-2 to TRBJ1-5; the D gene is possibly TRBD1 (5 bases). The CDR3 is 15 amino acids. Per the germline V gene, CDR1 is SGHTA and CDR2 is FQGNSA. Trimming cost V 3 bases and J 0 bases, with 9 bases left between them. Using reference TRBV7-2 and TRBJ1-5 for the parts outside the CDR3, the full variable domain is GAGVSQSPSNKVTEKGKDVELRCDPISGHTALYWYRQSLGQGLEFLIYFQGNSAPDKSGLPSDRFSAERTGGSVSTLTIQRTQQEDSAVYLCASSLTDLSNQPQHFGDGTRLSIL.

The table lists this clonotype with a few counts. The rearrangement joins TRBV12-3 or TRBV12-4 to TRBJ1-1; D might be TRBD1 (6 bases). Trimming removed 5 bases from V and 6 bases from J, with 13 bases in between. This CDR3 comprises 13 residues. As DNA, the CDR3 is TGTGCCAGCAGTATCCAACAGGGCCCTGAAGCTTTCTTT. Translated: CASSIQQGPEAFF.

The V and J genes are TRBV3-1 and TRBJ2-7; possible D gene TRBD2, 6 bases. The CDR3 has 15 amino acids. Deletions cut 4 bases from V and 4 bases from J, with 17 bases between. CDR1 LGHDT and CDR2 YNNKEL come from the germline V gene (reference sequence). CDR3 coding DNA: TGTGCCAGCAGCCCAGGTCCGGGACTTCGATACGAGCAGTACTTC. It is translated as CASSPGPGLRYEQYF.

This clonotype showed up just a few times. The chain links TRBV28 to TRBJ2-3; D may be TRBD2 (6 bases). V dropped 8 bases and J dropped 10 bases, with 16 bases sitting between them. The CDR3 has 12 residues. Per germline, CDR1 MDHEN and CDR2 SYDVKM. CDR3 bases: TGTGCCAGCGGGGCCGGGAGTCGGGCGCAGTATTTT. This sequence encodes CASGAGSRAQYF.

The table lists this clonotype with many counts. The V call is TRBV6-2 or TRBV6-3, the J call TRBJ2-6; no clear D. Per germline, CDR1 MNHEY and CDR2 SVGEGT. The CDR3 extends over 17 amino acids. V was clipped by 6 bases and J by 0 bases, with 15 bases between them. The CDR3 is CASRSWDIGSGANVLTF. The CDR3 DNA follows: TGTGCCAGCAGATCATGGGATATAGGCTCTGGGGCCAACGTCCTGACTTTC.

The sample holds many counts of this clonotype. The V gene is TRBV27, the J gene TRBJ2-1; D unclear. The germline V and J ends were trimmed by 2 bases and 4 bases, with 15 bases remaining between them. Germline CDR1 is MNHEY and CDR2 is SMNVEV (reference sequence). This CDR3 has 16 residues. The chain's CDR3 is CASSLGGRLDYNEQFF. CDR3 bases: TGTGCCAGCAGTTTAGGTGGGCGCCTTGATTACAATGAGCAGTTCTTC.

This clonotype was observed a handful of times. V usage is TRBV20-1 and J usage is TRBJ1-6, with D possibly being TRBD1 (5 bases). V was pared by 2 bases and J by 1 base, with 9 bases between. This CDR3 comprises 15 residues. Germline CDR1 reads DFQATT; CDR2 reads SNEGSKA (reference sequence). The DNA for the CDR3 is TGCAGTGCTAGACCGGAGGGGTCCTATAATTCACCCCTCCACTTT. Amino acid sequence: CSARPEGSYNSPLHF.

The chain employs TRBV12-3 or TRBV12-4 and TRBJ1-2, with a weak D call TRBD1 (5 bases). This CDR3 spans 14 amino acids. V dropped 7 bases and J dropped 3 bases, with 15 bases sitting between them. The CDR3 region is CASTFTGSDYGYTF. Written as DNA, the CDR3 is TGTGCCAGCACCTTTACAGGATCTGACTATGGCTACACCTTC.

This clonotype has at least ten counts. J is TRBJ2-7 and V is TRBV9; 8 nucleotides agree with TRBD1. The CDR3 covers 14 residues. V lost 3 bases and J lost 5; bases outside the gene matches: 7. CDR1 is SGDLS and CDR2 is YYNGEE in the germline V gene. The DNA of the CDR3 is TGTGCCAGCAGCGCGGGGGACAGGCCACACGAGCAGTACTTC. Protein: CASSAGDRPHEQYF.

The rearrangement links TRBV11-2 to TRBJ2-7; 9 bases are a match to TRBD1. Trimming at V came to 5 bases and at J to 6 bases, leaving 17 bases not matched to a gene. In germline, CDR1 is SGHAT, CDR2 FQNNGV. The CDR3 consists of 17 residues. The DNA of the CDR3 is TGTGCCAGCAGCCTCTCTTTTTCGGGACAGGGAAGGAGCGAGCAGTACTTC. The encoded protein is CASSLSFSGQGRSEQYF.

The chain combines TRBV30 with TRBJ2-7; D gene unclear. There are 14 residues in the CDR3. V was pared by 0 bases and J by 7 bases, with 16 bases between. Germline V gene data show CDR1 as GTSNPN and CDR2 as SVGIG (reference sequence). CDR3 sequence reads: CAWSVLDAMGEQYF. In nucleotides, the CDR3 is TGTGCCTGGAGTGTACTGGACGCCATGGGGGAGCAGTACTTC.

This clonotype showed up many times. This chain's CDR3 is CASSLEVLGLDQPQHF. For the CDR3, the DNA is TGTGCCAGCAGCTTAGAGGTTTTGGGTCTTGATCAGCCCCAGCATTTT. V is TRBV7-2 and J is TRBJ1-5, with no clear D. Trimming shortened V by 1 base and J by 5 bases, and 15 bases separated the two germline ends. The CDR3 consists of 16 residues. Germline V lookup: CDR1 SGHTA, CDR2 FQGNSA.

The rearrangement uses TRBV27 and TRBJ1-3; D is uncertain. V was pared by 7 bases and J by 7 bases, with 8 bases between. CDR3 length equals 11 residues. Germline V gene data show CDR1 as MNHEY and CDR2 as SMNVEV (reference sequence). The CDR3 loop is CASMYGNTIYF. The DNA of the CDR3 is TGTGCCAGCATGTACGGGAACACCATATATTTT.

This clonotype has only one observation. This chain's CDR3 is CSAALRDSYGYTF. In nucleotides, the CDR3 is TGCAGTGCTGCCCTACGGGACAGCTATGGCTACACCTTC. The genes are TRBV20-1 and TRBJ1-2; 7 bases match TRBD1. Germline V gene sequence: CDR1 DFQATT, CDR2 SNEGSKA (reference sequence). With 5 bases clipped from V and 4 bases from J, the junction kept 7 bases outside the gene matches. The CDR3 length is 13 residues.

There are many counts of this clonotype. The chain couples TRBV7-6 to TRBJ2-2, with D perhaps matching TRBD1 (5 bases). V was clipped by 5 bases and J by 6 bases, with 25 bases between them. CDR1 is SGHVS and CDR2 is FNYEAQ in the germline V gene. This CDR3 spans 18 amino acids. The DNA of the CDR3 is TGTGCCAGCAGCCCCGACTCCCGGGCAGGGAAATCGTCCGGGGAGCTGTTTTTT. Its translation: CASSPDSRAGKSSGELFF.

The J gene is TRBJ2-2, the V gene TRBV27, with 8 bases fitting TRBD2. There are 14 residues in the CDR3. Trimming took 6 bases from V and 0 from J; bases not matched to a gene: 0. From germline, CDR1 is MNHEY and CDR2 SMNVEV (reference sequence). The CDR3 loop is CASRLAANTGELFF. In nucleotides, the CDR3 is TGTGCCAGCAGACTAGCGGCGAACACCGGGGAGCTGTTTTTT.

This clonotype is classed as medium-sized (0.01 to 0.1%). The chain has TRBV4-2 and TRBJ2-3, with D tentatively TRBD1 or TRBD2 (5 bases each). Per the germline V gene, CDR1 is LGHNA and CDR2 is YNFKEQ. The CDR3 extends over 14 amino acids. V lost 5 bases, J lost 0 bases, and 9 bases lay in between. CDR3: CASSGGESTDTQYF. CDR3 DNA sequence: TGTGCCAGCAGCGGGGGAGAAAGCACAGATACGCAGTATTTT.

As for this clonotype: The final CDR3 position lacks the conserved phenylalanine or tryptophan, pointing to a likely read error. Because the CDR3's place on the DNA is in doubt, the DNA is left out and the CDR3 is given as listed by TCRdb. The chain carries TRBV9 and TRBJ2-3. The CDR3 numbers 9 amino acids, ends counted. The germline V gene encodes CDR1 SGDLS and CDR2 YYNGEE. The chain's CDR3 is CASSLLCRR.

This clonotype occurred many times. J is TRBJ2-1 and V is TRBV7-8; D possibly uses TRBD1 or TRBD2 (5 bases each). Trimming removed 2 bases at V and 6 bases at J, with 14 bases between. From germline, CDR1 is SGHVS and CDR2 FQNEAQ. The CDR3 length is 15 residues. The CDR3 loop reads CASSLPGTLINEQFF. CDR3 coding DNA: TGTGCCAGCAGCTTACCCGGGACCCTGATCAATGAGCAGTTCTTC.

This clonotype was counted a few times. The genes are TRBV19 and TRBJ2-7; 8 bases are shared with TRBD1. Trimming at V came to 2 bases and at J to 6 bases, leaving 6 bases not matched to a gene. The CDR3 totals 14 residues. Germline V gene lookup returns CDR1 LNHDA and CDR2 SQIVND (reference sequence). The DNA for the CDR3 is TGTGCCAGTAGTATATACCAGGGGGCCGGCGAGCAGTACTTC. Protein sequence: CASSIYQGAGEQYF.

Only a few counts were recorded for this clonotype. The chain joins TRBV4-2 to TRBJ1-3; D possibly corresponds to TRBD1 (6 bases). Between the trimmed V and J ends, which lost 0 bases and 2 bases, there was a span of 14 bases. This CDR3 spans 17 amino acids. The germline CDR1 and CDR2 sequences are LGHNA and YNFKEQ. CDR3 protein: CASSQDPSTGPGNTIYF. CDR3 coding DNA: TGTGCCAGCAGCCAAGACCCCTCGACAGGTCCTGGAAACACCATATATTTT.

A remark on this clonotype: A much larger clone lies a single base off, so this may be a read error. The chain has TRBV11-2 and TRBJ2-4, with no clear D. The CDR3 has 13 amino acids. Germline assignment: CDR1 SGHAT and CDR2 FQNNGV. CDR3 in amino acids: CASSPDARNIQYF. The CDR3 DNA sequence: TGTGCCAGCAGCCCTGATGCCAGAAACATTCAGTACTTC.

The CDR3 DNA reads TGTGCCAGCAGCCAAGATCTAGGGGCCTCGGATGGCTACACCTTC. Translating it yields CASSQDLGASDGYTF. The chain is built from TRBV3-1 and TRBJ1-2, with D perhaps matching TRBD1 (5 bases). The CDR3 covers 15 residues. Trimming removed 0 bases at V and 6 bases at J, with 14 bases between. Looked up from germline, CDR1 is LGHDT and CDR2 is YNNKEL (reference sequence).

This clonotype has ten or more counts. The chain is built from TRBV4-1 and TRBJ1-1; TRBD1 might be the D (6 bases). Germline V gene data show CDR1 as MGHRA and CDR2 as YSYEKL. The CDR3 has 16 amino acids. The germline V and J ends were trimmed by 0 bases and 3 bases, with 14 bases remaining between them. The CDR3 here is CASSQDLGGLDTEAFF. The CDR3 DNA reads TGCGCCAGCAGCCAAGATCTGGGGGGGCTTGACACTGAAGCTTTCTTT.

The rearrangement joins TRBV2 to TRBJ2-1; 11 nucleotides match TRBD2. The CDR3 length is 16 residues. CDR1 is SNHLY and CDR2 is FYNNEI in the germline V gene. V lost 6 bases, J lost 7 bases, and 11 bases stayed unmatched. Here the CDR3 reads CASRGLAGGPNNEQFF. The CDR3 DNA sequence: TGTGCCAGCAGGGGCTTAGCGGGGGGGCCCAATAATGAGCAGTTCTTC.

This clonotype was counted ten times or more. A read error may account for a junction end that differs from germline. This chain links TRBV6-1 with TRBJ2-1; 10 nucleotides line up with TRBD2. Germline CDR1 reads MNHNS; CDR2 reads SASEGT. The CDR3 is 16 residues long. The CDR3 DNA reads TGTGCCAGTAGTGCCGTAGCGGGAGGATCCTACAATGAGCAGTTCTTC. This translates into CASSAVAGGSYNEQFF.

The chain's CDR3 is CVHFGVNTEAFF. The CDR3 DNA is TGTGTCCATTTCGGGGTAAACACTGAAGCTTTCTTT. The chain is built from TRBV30 and TRBJ1-1; D gene unclear. The CDR3 sequence is 12 residues long. Per germline, CDR1 GTSNPN and CDR2 SVGIG (reference sequence). Using reference TRBV30 and TRBJ1-1 for the parts outside the CDR3, the full variable domain is SQTIHQWPATLVQPVGSPLSLECTVEGTSNPNLYWYRQAAGRGLQLLFYSVGIGQISSEVPQNLSASRPQDRQFILSSKKLLLSDSGFYLCVHFGVNTEAFFGQGTRLTVV.

This clonotype appeared many times. The chain recombines TRBV12-3 or TRBV12-4 with TRBJ2-7, with unresolved D. V shed 0 bases and J shed 0 bases, with 3 bases lying between them. This CDR3 region has 13 residues. This CDR3 is CASSLANSYEQYF. The CDR3 DNA follows: TGTGCCAGCAGTTTAGCCAACTCCTACGAGCAGTACTTC.